Listed here is a single TCR beta chain. The repertoire was sequenced with immunoSEQ multiplex PCR; TCRdb's copy has only in-frame clones and lacks some. The table records 300,000 to 350,000 clones, 70% to 90% of them present only once. This sample was taken from a study of blood T cell repertoires in COVID-19. Overall study context: Acute and convalescent COVID-19 samples came from the United States, Italy and Spain.

The V gene lost 0 bases and the J gene lost 3 bases, with 11 bases spanning the gap. The germline CDR1 and CDR2 sequences are GTSNPN and SVGIG (reference sequence). This CDR3 spans 15 amino acids. The genes are TRBV30 and TRBJ2-2; a weak D match, TRBD1 (6 bases). Sequencing was carried out using PBMCs or T cells enriched from blood (not recorded which). The TCR originated in a man aged 25-45 years who had recovered from COVID-19. The CDR3 sequence is CAWSVTGRYTGELFF. The DNA of the CDR3 is TGTGCCTGGAGTGTAACAGGGCGGTACACCGGGGAGCTGTTTTTT.